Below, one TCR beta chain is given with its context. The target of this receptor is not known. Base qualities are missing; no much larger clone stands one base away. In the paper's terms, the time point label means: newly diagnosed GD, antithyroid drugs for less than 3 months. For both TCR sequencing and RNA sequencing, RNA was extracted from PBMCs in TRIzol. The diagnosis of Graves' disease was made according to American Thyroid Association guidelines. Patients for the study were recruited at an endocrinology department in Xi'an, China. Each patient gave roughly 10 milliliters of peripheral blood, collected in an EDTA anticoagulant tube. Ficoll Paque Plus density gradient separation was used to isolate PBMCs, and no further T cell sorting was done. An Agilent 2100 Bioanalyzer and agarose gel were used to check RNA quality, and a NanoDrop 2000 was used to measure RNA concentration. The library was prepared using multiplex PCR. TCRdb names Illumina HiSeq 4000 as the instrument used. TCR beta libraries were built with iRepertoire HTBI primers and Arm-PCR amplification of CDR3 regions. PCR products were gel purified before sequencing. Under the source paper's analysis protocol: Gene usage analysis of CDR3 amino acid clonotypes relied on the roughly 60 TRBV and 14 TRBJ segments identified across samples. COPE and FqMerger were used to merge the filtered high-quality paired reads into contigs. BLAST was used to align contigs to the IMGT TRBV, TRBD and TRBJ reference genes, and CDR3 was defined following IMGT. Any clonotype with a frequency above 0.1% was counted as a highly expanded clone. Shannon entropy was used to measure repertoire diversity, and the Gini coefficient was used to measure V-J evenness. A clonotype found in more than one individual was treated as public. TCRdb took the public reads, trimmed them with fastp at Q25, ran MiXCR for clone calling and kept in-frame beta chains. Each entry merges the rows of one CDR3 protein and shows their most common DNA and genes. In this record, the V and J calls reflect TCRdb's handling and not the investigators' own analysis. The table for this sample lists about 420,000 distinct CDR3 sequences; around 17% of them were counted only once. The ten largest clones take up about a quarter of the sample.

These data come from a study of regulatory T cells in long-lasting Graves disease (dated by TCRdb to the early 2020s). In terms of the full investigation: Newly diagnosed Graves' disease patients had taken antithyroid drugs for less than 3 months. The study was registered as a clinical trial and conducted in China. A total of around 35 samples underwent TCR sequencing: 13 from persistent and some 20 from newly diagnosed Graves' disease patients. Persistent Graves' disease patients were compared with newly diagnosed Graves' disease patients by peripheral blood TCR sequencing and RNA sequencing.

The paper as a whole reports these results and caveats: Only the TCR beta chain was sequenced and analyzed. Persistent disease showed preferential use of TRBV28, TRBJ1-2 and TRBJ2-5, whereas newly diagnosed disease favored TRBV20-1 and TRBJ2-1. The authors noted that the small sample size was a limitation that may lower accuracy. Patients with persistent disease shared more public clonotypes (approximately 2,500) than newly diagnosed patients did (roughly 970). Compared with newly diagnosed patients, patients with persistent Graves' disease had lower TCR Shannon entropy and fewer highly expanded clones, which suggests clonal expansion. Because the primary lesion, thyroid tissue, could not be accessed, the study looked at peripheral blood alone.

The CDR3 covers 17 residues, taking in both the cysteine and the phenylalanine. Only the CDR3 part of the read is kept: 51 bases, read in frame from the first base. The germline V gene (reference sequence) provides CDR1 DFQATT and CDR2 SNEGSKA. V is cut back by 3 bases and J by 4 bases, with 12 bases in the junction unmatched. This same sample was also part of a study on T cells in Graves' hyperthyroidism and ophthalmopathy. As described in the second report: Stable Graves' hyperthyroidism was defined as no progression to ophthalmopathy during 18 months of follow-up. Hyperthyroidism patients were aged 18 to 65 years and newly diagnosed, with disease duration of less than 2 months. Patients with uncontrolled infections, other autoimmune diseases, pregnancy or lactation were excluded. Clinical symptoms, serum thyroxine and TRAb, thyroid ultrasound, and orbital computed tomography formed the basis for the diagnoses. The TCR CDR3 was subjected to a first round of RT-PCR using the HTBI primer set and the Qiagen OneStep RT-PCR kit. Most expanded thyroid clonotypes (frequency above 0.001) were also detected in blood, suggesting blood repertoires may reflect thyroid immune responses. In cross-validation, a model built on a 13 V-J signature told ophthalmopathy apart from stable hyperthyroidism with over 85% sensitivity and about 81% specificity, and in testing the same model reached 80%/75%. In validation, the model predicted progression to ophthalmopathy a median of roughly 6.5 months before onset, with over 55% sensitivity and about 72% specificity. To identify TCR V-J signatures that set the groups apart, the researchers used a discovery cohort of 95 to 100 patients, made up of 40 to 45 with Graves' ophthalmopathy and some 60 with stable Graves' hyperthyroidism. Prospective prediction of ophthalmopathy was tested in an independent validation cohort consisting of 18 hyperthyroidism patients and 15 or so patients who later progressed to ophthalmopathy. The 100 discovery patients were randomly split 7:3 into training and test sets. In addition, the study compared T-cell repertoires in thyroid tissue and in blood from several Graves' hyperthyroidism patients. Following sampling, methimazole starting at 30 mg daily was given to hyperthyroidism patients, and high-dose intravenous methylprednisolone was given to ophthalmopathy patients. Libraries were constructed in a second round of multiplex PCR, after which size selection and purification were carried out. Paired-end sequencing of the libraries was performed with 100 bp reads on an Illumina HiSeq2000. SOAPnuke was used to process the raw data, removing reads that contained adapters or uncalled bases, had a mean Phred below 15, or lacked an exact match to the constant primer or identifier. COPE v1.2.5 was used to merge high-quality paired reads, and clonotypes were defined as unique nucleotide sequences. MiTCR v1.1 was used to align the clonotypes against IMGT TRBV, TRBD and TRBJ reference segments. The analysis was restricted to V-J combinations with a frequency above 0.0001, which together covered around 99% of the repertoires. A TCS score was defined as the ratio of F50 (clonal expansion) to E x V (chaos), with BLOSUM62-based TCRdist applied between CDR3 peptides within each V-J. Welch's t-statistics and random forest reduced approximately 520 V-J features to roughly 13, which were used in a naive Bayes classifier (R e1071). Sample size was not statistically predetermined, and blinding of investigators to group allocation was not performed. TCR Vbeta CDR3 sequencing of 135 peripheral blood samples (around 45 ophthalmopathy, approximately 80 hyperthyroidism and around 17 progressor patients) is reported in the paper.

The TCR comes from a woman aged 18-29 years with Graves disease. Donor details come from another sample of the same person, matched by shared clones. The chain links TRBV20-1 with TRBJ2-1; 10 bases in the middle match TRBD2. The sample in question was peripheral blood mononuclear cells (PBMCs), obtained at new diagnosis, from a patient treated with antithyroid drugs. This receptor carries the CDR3 CSASFPTGLARYNEQFF. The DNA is TGCAGTGCTAGTTTCCCCACGGGACTAGCGAGATACAATGAGCAGTTCTTC.